This TCR beta chain was retrieved from a study of stem cell transplantation in POMP-related autoinflammatory disease. The V end lost 2 bases, the J end lost 0 bases, and 5 bases lay between the germline ends. The germline V gene encodes CDR1 MNHEY and CDR2 SMNVEV (reference sequence). This CDR3 spans 13 amino acids. Data came from immunoSEQ multiplex PCR; TCRdb stores just in-frame clones and leaves some out. This sample has tens of thousands of clones, with approximately 90% found just once. The J gene is TRBJ2-7, the V gene TRBV27, with D hard to call. The origin of this receptor is a human patient with POMP-related autoinflammation and immune dysregulation (PRAID). Some T cells may have come from the graft donor. The sequencing here drew on CD4+ T cells from PBMCs, taken after stem cell transplantation. The CDR3 here is CASSLQASYEQYF. As DNA, the CDR3 is TGTGCCAGCAGTTTACAGGCCTCCTACGAGCAGTACTTC.